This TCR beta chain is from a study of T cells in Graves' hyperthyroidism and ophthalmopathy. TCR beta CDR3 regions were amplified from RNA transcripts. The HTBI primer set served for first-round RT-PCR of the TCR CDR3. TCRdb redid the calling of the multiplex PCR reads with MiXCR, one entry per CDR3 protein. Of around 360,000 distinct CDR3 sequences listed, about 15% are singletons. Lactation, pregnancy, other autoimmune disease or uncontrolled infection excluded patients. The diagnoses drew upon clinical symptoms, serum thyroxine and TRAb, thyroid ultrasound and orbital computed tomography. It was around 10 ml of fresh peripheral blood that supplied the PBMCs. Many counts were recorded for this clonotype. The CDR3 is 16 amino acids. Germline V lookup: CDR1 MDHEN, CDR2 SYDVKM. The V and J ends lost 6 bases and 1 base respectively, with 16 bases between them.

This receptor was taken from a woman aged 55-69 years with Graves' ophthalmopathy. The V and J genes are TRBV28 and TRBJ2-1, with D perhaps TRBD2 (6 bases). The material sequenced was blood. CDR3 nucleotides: TGTGCCAGCAGCTCTCCAGCGGGCCGGTCCTACAATGAGCAGTTCTTC. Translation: CASSSPAGRSYNEQFF. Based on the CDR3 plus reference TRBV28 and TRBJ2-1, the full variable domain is DVKVTQSSRYLVKRTGEKVFLECVQDMDHENMFWYRQDPGLGLRLIYFSYDVKMKEKGDIPEGYSVSREKKERFSLILESASTNQTSMYLCASSSPAGRSYNEQFFGPGTRLTVL.